This T cell receptor beta chain appears in the sequencing data of a study of cytomegalovirus exposure and HLA in healthy donors. Study-level results: The study carried out a later analysis of TCR beta sequences. It associated approximately 17,000 of them with specific HLA alleles at a false discovery rate of 0.05. According to the study, 160 or so TCR beta chains were cytomegalovirus-associated. Presence/absence analyses took donor sequencing depth as roughly uniform. There was a cluster of highly shared sequence variants that was likely a sequencing artifact.

As for this clone: Its matching antigen is unknown.

The V and J ends lost 4 bases and 3 bases, in that order; junction bases with no gene match: 10. The germline V gene encodes CDR1 SGHDT and CDR2 YYEEEE. The CDR3 is 15 amino acids. 60 Vbeta and 13 Jbeta primers were used in PCR. TCRdb's table, derived via immunoSEQ multiplex PCR, lists solely in-frame clones and lacks some. Its table lists 40,000 to 60,000 clones. The receptor was derived from a man aged 35 to 55 in good health and CMV-seropositive. The rearrangement uses TRBV5-6 and TRBJ2-7; 7 nucleotides match TRBD1. The sequenced material came from PBMCs. The CDR3 sequence is CASSNWGTAIYEQYF. CDR3 DNA sequence: TGTGCCAGCAGCAATTGGGGGACAGCTATCTACGAGCAGTACTTC.